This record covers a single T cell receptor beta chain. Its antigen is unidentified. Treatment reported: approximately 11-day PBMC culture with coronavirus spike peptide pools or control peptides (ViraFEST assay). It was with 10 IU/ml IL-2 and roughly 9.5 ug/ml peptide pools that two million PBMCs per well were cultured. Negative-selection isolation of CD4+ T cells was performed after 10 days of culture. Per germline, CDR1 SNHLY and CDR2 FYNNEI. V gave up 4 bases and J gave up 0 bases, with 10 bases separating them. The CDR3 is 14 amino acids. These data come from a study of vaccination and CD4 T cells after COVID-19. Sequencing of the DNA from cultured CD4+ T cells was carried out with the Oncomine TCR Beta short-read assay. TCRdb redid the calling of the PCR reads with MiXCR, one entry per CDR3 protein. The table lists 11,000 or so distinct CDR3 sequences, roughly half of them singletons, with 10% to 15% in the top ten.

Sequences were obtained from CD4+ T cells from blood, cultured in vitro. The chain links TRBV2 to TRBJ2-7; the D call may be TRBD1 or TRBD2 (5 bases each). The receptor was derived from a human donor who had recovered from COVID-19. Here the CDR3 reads CASSGGSLSYEQYF. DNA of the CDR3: TGTGCCAGCAGTGGGGGGTCCCTCTCCTACGAGCAGTACTTC.